This is a list of T cell receptor beta chains from one sample in a study of blood T cell repertoires in COVID-19. This table comes from immunoSEQ multiplex PCR, and its TCRdb copy is limited to in-frame clones, with some not included. The profile shows roughly 250,000 clones, 80% to 90% of them singletons. The sample was peripheral blood. The receptors were sampled from a man in his forties or fifties with acute or convalescent COVID-19. The CDR3 runs from the conserved cysteine through the conserved F or W. The order of the fields is V gene, D gene, CDR3 length, J gene, clone size, CDR3 protein, CDR3 DNA. A D gene is named only where the DNA matches it firmly. The size entry is marked missing in some rows and otherwise reads once, few, many or a size class.

>TRBV3-1/TRBV3-2|TRBD1|14|TRBJ1-3|once
CASSPTGGGNTIYF
TGTGCCAGCAGCCCGACAGGGGGGGGAAACACCATATATTTT
>TRBV27|-|15|TRBJ1-2|-
CASSLHYLGGYGYTF
TGTGCCAGCAGTTTGCACTACCTCGGGGGATATGGCTACACCTTC
>TRBV7-6|TRBD2|18|TRBJ2-1|-
CASSLAELAGGPRDEQFF
TGTGCCAGCAGCTTAGCGGAACTAGCGGGAGGGCCGCGGGATGAGCAGTTCTTC
>TRBV19|-|12|TRBJ1-2|once
CASSSSARGYTF
TGTGCCAGTAGTTCGTCCGCTAGGGGCTACACCTTC
>TRBV3-1/TRBV3-2|-|15|TRBJ2-7|-
CASSPDMSGGYEQYF
TGTGCCAGCAGCCCCGATATGTCCGGGGGCTACGAGCAGTACTTC
>TRBV7-9|-|12|TRBJ1-4|-
CATGQSNEKLFF
TGTGCCACCGGACAGAGTAATGAAAAACTGTTTTTT
>TRBV5-6|TRBD1|15|TRBJ2-7|-
CASSSTGQGEYEQYF
TGTGCCAGCAGCTCGACCGGACAGGGCGAATACGAGCAGTACTTC
>TRBV9|-|15|TRBJ2-1|-
CASSNRGGAYNEQFF
TGTGCCAGCAGCAACAGAGGGGGGGCTTACAATGAGCAGTTCTTC
>TRBV19|TRBD1|12|TRBJ2-6|-
CASTRDRHVLTF
TGTGCCAGTACGAGGGACAGGCACGTCCTGACTTTC
>TRBV25-1|-|16|TRBJ2-3|few
CASSEGSGRFTDTQYF
TGTGCCAGCAGTGAAGGGTCAGGGCGATTCACAGATACGCAGTATTTT
>TRBV29-1|-|15|TRBJ2-7|-
CSVVGVQGGSYEQYF
TGCAGCGTTGTAGGTGTTCAGGGGGGATCCTACGAGCAGTACTTC
>TRBV10-3|TRBD1|14|TRBJ2-1|-
CAIRQGAGYNEQFF
TGTGCCATCAGACAGGGGGCGGGCTACAATGAGCAGTTCTTC
>TRBV28|TRBD2|15|TRBJ2-1|-
CASGPAGEAYNEQFF
TGTGCCAGCGGGCCAGCGGGAGAGGCCTACAATGAGCAGTTCTTC
>TRBV7-6|TRBD2|16|TRBJ2-1|-
CASSLGGGVSYNEQFF
TGTGCCAGCAGCTTAGGCGGGGGGGTCTCCTACAATGAGCAGTTCTTC
>TRBV28|TRBD1|13|TRBJ2-7|few
CASSAGTGPEQYF
TGTGCCAGCAGTGCCGGGACAGGGCCCGAGCAGTACTTC
>TRBV4-1|TRBD1|17|TRBJ1-3|-
CASSQDPTGSSGNTIYF
TGCGCCAGCAGCCAAGACCCGACAGGGAGCTCTGGAAACACCATATATTTT
>TRBV21-1|-|19|TRBJ1-5|-
CASSKADRREGYSNQPQHF
TGTGCCAGCAGCAAAGCGGACAGGAGGGAAGGCTATAGCAATCAGCCCCAGCATTTT
>TRBV12-3/TRBV12-4|-|11|TRBJ1-2|-
CASSLYDGYTF
TGTGCCAGCAGTTTATATGATGGCTACACCTTC
>TRBV7-9|-|15|TRBJ2-2|-
CASSNWQANTGELFF
TGTGCCAGCAGCAATTGGCAGGCGAACACCGGGGAGCTGTTTTTT
>TRBV28|-|16|TRBJ1-1|-
CASSLEQGEWNTEAFF
TGTGCCAGCAGTTTAGAACAGGGTGAGTGGAACACTGAAGCTTTCTTT
>TRBV28|TRBD1|15|TRBJ1-3|-
CASRPSRGRRNTIYF
TGTGCCAGCAGACCATCCAGGGGGCGAAGAAACACCATATATTTT
>TRBV5-6|TRBD1|16|TRBJ1-2|few
CASKAGQGALHYGYTF
TGTGCCAGCAAGGCGGGACAGGGGGCGCTTCACTATGGCTACACCTTC
>TRBV18|TRBD1|19|TRBJ1-3|-
CASSPGTGTGGRSGNTIYF
TGTGCCAGCTCACCAGGCACTGGGACAGGGGGCCGCTCTGGAAACACCATATATTTT
>TRBV4-1|TRBD1|17|TRBJ2-3|-
CASSQGAGTGVTDTQYF
TGCGCCAGCAGCCAAGGGGCCGGGACAGGAGTTACAGATACGCAGTATTTT
>TRBV30|-|14|TRBJ1-1|-
CAWSVLNRWGQAFF
TGTGCCTGGAGTGTACTAAACCGGTGGGGGCAAGCTTTCTTT
>TRBV28|-|14|TRBJ2-2|-
CASSRGGVTGELFF
TGTGCCAGCAGTCGAGGGGGGGTCACCGGGGAGCTGTTTTTT
>TRBV7-8|TRBD2|17|TRBJ2-2|-
CASSRTSGGANTGELFF
TGTGCCAGCAGCCGTACTAGCGGGGGGGCAAACACCGGGGAGCTGTTTTTT
>TRBV12-3/TRBV12-4|-|12|TRBJ1-5|-
CASGGGYQPQHF
TGTGCCAGCGGGGGGGGGTATCAGCCCCAGCATTTT
>TRBV3-1/TRBV3-2|-|13|TRBJ1-1|few
CASSPGQINEAFF
TGTGCCAGCAGCCCCGGACAGATAAATGAAGCTTTCTTT
>TRBV7-8|TRBD1|16|TRBJ2-7|-
CASSEEGQGSYDEQYF
TGTGCCAGCAGCGAGGAGGGACAGGGGAGTTACGACGAGCAGTACTTC
>TRBV5-1|TRBD1|16|TRBJ1-4|-
CASSFLGTGRNEKLFF
TGCGCCAGCAGCTTTCTCGGGACAGGGCGAAATGAAAAACTGTTTTTT
>TRBV5-6|TRBD1|17|TRBJ1-3|-
CASSSGQGSLYGNTIYF
TGTGCCAGCAGCTCGGGACAGGGGAGTCTATATGGAAACACCATATATTTT
>TRBV12-3/TRBV12-4|-|12|TRBJ1-2|-
CASSLTNNGYTF
TGTGCCAGCAGTCTAACCAATAATGGCTACACCTTC
>TRBV4-1|TRBD2|16|TRBJ2-1|-
CASSLLAGGPWNEQFF
TGCGCCAGCAGCCTATTAGCGGGAGGGCCGTGGAATGAGCAGTTCTTC
>TRBV10-2|TRBD2|16|TRBJ2-7|-
CASSESGTSGIYEQYF
TGCGCCAGCAGTGAGTCGGGGACTAGCGGGATTTACGAGCAGTACTTC
>TRBV10-1|-|13|TRBJ1-1|-
CASRDSLGTEAFF
TGCGCCAGCAGAGACAGTCTCGGGACTGAAGCTTTCTTT
>TRBV21-1|-|13|TRBJ1-5|once
CASAPKGPEPQHF
TGTGCCAGCGCCCCAAAGGGGCCGGAGCCCCAGCATTTT
>TRBV14|-|15|TRBJ2-1|-
CASSQVGVTYNEQFF
TGTGCCAGCAGCCAAGTAGGGGTTACCTACAATGAGCAGTTCTTC
>TRBV7-9|-|14|TRBJ1-2|-
CASSPITVNYGYTF
TGTGCCAGCAGCCCCATTACAGTTAACTATGGCTACACCTTC
>TRBV3-1/TRBV3-2|-|15|TRBJ1-2|-
CASSTGTWANYGYTF
TGTGCCAGCAGCACTGGGACTTGGGCTAACTATGGCTACACCTTC